The clone carrying this TCR beta chain has a handful of counts. What it binds is unknown. Both 60 Vbeta primers and 13 Jbeta primers went into the PCR. Only in-frame clones appear in the TCRdb table, and some are missing; sequencing was by immunoSEQ multiplex PCR. The table lists under 150,000 clones, around 84% of them singletons. This specimen belongs to a study of cytomegalovirus exposure and HLA in healthy donors. Overall study findings and caveats: Association of a missense DCLRE1C variant with TCR beta V- and J-gene trimming was reported in a later analysis. The study labeled 164 TCR beta chains cytomegalovirus-associated. Three chains linked to CMV were shown in vitro to be specific for CMV antigens.

This CDR3 spans 15 amino acids. Germline CDR1 SGHAT, CDR2 FQNNGV. The V end lost 0 bases, the J end lost 1 base, and 7 bases lay between the germline ends. The source of this sequence is a woman between 35 and 50 years old in good health and CMV-seronegative. J is TRBJ2-1 and V is TRBV11-2, with D unresolved. Sequencing input: PBMCs. CDR3 in DNA: TGTGCCAGCAGCTTAGAGCCAGGATCCTACAATGAGCAGTTCTTC. It is translated as CASSLEPGSYNEQFF.